This T cell receptor beta chain derives from a study of shared clonotypes between healthy human individuals. Data came from immunoSEQ multiplex PCR; TCRdb stores just in-frame clones and leaves some out. The sample includes more than 2 million clones, under 97% seen only once; the top ten take more than 0.1%. This clone was detected only once. The identical CDR3 is also encoded by other nucleotide sequences in the sample. The CDR3 runs 13 residues. Trimming left V 6 bases short and J 0 bases short, with 6 bases between. CDR1 and CDR2 from the germline V gene are MNHEY and SVGAGI. The origin of this receptor is a man younger than 35 in good health. The chain recombines TRBV6-5 with TRBJ1-3; D is unclear. Sequences were obtained from naive CD4+ T cells sorted from blood. The subset here: CD45RA+ positively selected. For the CDR3, the DNA is TGTGCCAGCAGGCAGGTCTCTGGAAACACCATATATTTT. Residues: CASRQVSGNTIYF.